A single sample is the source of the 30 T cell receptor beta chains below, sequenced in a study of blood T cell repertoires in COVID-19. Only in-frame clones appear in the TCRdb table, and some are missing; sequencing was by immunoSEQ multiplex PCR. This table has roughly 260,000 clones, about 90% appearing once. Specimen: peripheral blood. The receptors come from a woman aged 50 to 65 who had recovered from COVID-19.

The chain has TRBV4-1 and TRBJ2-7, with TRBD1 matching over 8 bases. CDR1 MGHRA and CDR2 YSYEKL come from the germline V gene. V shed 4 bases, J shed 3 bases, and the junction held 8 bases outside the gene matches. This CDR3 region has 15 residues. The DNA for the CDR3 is TGCGCCAGCAGCCTCACCGGACAGGGCATCTACGAGCAGTACTTC. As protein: CASSLTGQGIYEQYF.

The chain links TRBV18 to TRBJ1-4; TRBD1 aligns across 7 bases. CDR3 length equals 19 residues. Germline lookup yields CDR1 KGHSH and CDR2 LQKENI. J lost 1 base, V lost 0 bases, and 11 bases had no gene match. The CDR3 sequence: CASSPPPRQGVRTNEKLFF. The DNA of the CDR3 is TGTGCCAGCTCACCACCTCCGAGACAGGGAGTGCGAACTAATGAAAAACTGTTTTTT.

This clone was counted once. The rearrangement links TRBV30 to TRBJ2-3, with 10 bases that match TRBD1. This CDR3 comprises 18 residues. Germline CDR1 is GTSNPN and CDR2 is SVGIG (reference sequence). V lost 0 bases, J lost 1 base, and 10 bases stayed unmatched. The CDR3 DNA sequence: TGTGCCTGGAGTGTACCGACAGGGGGCATAAAGGGCACAGATACGCAGTATTTT. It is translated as CAWSVPTGGIKGTDTQYF.

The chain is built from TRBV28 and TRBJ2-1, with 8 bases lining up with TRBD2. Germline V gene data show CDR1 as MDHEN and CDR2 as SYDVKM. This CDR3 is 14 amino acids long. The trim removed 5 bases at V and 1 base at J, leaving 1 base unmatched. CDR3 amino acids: CASSTSGSYNEQFF. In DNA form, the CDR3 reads TGTGCCAGCAGTACTAGCGGTTCCTACAATGAGCAGTTCTTC.

CDR3 sequence reads: CASSSGGTSGYNEQFF. In DNA, the CDR3 is TGCGCCAGCAGCTCTGGGGGGACTAGCGGCTACAATGAGCAGTTCTTC. This chain connects TRBV5-1 to TRBJ2-1, with 11 positions matching TRBD2. The CDR3 spans 16 residues. Trimming took 3 bases from V and 3 from J; bases not matched to a gene: 5. The germline CDR1 and CDR2 sequences are SGHRS and YFSETQ.

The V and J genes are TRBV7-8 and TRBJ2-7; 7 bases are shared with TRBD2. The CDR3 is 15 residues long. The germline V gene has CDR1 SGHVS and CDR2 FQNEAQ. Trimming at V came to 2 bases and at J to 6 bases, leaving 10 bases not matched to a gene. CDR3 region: CASSLLRGRAVEQYF. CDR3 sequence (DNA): TGTGCCAGCAGCTTACTTCGTGGGAGGGCCGTCGAGCAGTACTTC. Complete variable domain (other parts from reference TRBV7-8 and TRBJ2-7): GAGVSQSPRYKVAKRGQDVALRCDPISGHVSLFWYQQALGQGPEFLTYFQNEAQLDKSGLPSDRFFAERPEGSVSTLKIQRTQQEDSAVYLCASSLLRGRAVEQYFGPGTRLTVT.

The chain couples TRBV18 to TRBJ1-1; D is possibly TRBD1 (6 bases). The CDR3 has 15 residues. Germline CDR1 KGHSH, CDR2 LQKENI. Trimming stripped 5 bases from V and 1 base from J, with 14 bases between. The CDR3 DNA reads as TGTGCCAGCTCAAGATTACACAGGGCGAACACTGAAGCTTTCTTT. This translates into CASSRLHRANTEAFF.

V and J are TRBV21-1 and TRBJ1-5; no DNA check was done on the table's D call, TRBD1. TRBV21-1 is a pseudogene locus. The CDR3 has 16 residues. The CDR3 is CASPRTGGSVYQPQHF. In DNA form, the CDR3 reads TGTGCCAGCCCAAGGACAGGGGGCTCCGTCTATCAGCCCCAGCATTTT.

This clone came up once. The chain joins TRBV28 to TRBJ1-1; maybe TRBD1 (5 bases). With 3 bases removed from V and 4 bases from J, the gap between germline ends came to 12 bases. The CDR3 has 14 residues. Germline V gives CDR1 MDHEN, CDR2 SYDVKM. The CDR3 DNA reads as TGTGCCAGCAGTTTGGGGGGGGTAAGCACTGAAGCTTTCTTT. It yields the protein CASSLGGVSTEAFF.

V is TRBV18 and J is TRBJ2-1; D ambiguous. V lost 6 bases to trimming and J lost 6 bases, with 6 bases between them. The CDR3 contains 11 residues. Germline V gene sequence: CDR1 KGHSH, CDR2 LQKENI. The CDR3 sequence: CASSQANEQFF. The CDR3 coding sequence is TGTGCCAGCTCCCAAGCCAATGAGCAGTTCTTC.

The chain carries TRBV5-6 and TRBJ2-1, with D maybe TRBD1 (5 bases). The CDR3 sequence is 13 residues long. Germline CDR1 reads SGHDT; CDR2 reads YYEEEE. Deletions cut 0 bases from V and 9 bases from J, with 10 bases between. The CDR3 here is CASSLAGPREQFF. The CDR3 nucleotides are TGTGCCAGCAGCTTGGCAGGGCCGCGTGAGCAGTTCTTC.

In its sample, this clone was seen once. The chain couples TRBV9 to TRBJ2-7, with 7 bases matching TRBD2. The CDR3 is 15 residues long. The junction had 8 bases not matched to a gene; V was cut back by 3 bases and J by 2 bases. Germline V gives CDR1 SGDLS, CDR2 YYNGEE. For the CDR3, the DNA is TGTGCCAGCAGCGCGAGGCCTAGCGGACCCTACGAGCAGTACTTC. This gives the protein CASSARPSGPYEQYF.

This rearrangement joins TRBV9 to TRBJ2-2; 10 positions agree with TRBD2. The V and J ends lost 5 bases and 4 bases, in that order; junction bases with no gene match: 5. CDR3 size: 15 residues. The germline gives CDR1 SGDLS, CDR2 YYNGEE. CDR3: CASRRAGGPTGELFF. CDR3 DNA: TGTGCCAGCAGGAGAGCGGGAGGGCCCACCGGGGAGCTGTTTTTT.

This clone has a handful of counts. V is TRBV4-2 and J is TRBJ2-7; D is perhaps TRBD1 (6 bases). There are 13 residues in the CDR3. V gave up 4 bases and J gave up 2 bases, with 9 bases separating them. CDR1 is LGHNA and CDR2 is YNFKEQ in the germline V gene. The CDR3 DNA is TGTGCCAGCAGCCGGGGGACACCCTACGAGCAGTACTTC. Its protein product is CASSRGTPYEQYF.

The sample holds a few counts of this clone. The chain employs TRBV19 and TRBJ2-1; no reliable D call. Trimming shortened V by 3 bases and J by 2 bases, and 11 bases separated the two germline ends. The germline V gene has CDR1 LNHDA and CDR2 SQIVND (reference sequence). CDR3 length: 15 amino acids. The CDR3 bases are TGTGCCAGTAGTATCGCTGTGGCTGCCTACAATGAGCAGTTCTTC. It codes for CASSIAVAAYNEQFF.

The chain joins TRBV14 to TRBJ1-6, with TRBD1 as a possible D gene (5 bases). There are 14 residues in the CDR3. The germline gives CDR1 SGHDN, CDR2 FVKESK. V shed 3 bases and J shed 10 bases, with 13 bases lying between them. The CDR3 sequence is CASSQGGYGSPLHF. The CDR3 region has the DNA TGTGCCAGCAGCCAGGGGGGGTACGGGTCACCCCTCCACTTT.

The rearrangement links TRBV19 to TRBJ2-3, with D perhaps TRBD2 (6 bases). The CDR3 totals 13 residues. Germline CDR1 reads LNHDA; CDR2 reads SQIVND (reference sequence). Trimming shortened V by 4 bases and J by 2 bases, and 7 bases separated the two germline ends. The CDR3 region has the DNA TGTGCCAGTAGTAGGAGGGACACAGATACGCAGTATTTT. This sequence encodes CASSRRDTDTQYF. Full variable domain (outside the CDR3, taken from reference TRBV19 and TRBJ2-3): DGGITQSPKYLFRKEGQNVTLSCEQNLNHDAMYWYRQDPGQGLRLIYYSQIVNDFQKGDIAEGYSVSREKKESFPLTVTSAQKNPTAFYLCASSRRDTDTQYFGPGTRLTVL.

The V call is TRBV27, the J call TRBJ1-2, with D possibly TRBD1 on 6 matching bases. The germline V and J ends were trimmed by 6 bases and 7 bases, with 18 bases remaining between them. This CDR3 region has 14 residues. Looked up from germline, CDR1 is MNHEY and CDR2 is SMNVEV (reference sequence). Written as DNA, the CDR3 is TGTGCCAGCAGCCTTGGACAGACGCGATCTGGCTACACCTTC. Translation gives CASSLGQTRSGYTF.

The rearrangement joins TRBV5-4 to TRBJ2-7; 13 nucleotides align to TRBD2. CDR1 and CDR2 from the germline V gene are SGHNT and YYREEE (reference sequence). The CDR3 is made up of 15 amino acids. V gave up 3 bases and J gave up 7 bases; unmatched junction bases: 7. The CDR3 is CASSYPGLAGTEQYF. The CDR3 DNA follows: TGTGCCAGCAGCTATCCGGGACTAGCGGGAACTGAGCAGTACTTC.

CDR3 amino acids: CASSTGDGAQHF. The CDR3 coding sequence is TGTGCCAGCAGTACAGGGGATGGGGCCCAGCATTTT. The chain uses TRBV27 and TRBJ1-5; TRBD1 matches at 7 bases. The CDR3 runs 12 residues. Germline CDR1 is MNHEY and CDR2 is SMNVEV (reference sequence). The V gene end was trimmed by 5 bases and the J gene end by 11 bases; junction bases not matched to a gene: 6.

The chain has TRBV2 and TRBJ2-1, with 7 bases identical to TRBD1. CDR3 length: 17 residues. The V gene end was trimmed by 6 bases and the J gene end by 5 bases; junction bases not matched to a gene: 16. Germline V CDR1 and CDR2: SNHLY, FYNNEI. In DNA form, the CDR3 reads TGTGCCAGCAGAACTTCTCGGACAGGACTTCTCAACAATGAGCAGTTCTTC. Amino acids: CASRTSRTGLLNNEQFF.

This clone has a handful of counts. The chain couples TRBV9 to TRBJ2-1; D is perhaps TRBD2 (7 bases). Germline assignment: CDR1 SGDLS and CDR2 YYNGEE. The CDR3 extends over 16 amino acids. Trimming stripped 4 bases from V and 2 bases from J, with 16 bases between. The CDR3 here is CASSPPGEGAYNEQFF. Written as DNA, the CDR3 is TGTGCCAGCAGCCCCCCCGGGGAGGGGGCCTACAATGAGCAGTTCTTC.

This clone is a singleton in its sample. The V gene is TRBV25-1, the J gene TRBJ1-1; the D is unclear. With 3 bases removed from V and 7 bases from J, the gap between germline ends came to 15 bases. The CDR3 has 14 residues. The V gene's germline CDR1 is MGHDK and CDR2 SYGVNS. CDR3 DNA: TGTGCCAGCAGTGATCCCGGAGGGTCGGGTGAAGCTTTCTTT. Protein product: CASSDPGGSGEAFF.

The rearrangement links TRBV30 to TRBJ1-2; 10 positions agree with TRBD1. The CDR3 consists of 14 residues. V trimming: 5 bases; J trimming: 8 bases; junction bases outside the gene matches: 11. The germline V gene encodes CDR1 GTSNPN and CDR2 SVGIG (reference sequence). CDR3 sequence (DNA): TGTGCCTGGGGAGCCGGGACAGGGGTCGAAGGCTACACCTTC. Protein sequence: CAWGAGTGVEGYTF.

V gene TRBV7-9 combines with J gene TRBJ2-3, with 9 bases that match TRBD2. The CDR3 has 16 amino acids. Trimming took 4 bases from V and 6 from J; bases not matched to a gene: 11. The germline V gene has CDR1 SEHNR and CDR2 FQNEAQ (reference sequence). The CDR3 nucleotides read TGTGCCAGCAGCTCCAGTCCGGGCGGGGGGGCGGATACGCAGTATTTT. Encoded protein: CASSSSPGGGADTQYF.

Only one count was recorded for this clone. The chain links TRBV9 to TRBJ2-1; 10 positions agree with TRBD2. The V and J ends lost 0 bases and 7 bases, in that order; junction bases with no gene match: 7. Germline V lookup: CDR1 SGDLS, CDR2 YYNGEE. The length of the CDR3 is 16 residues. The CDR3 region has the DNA TGTGCCAGCAGCGTAGCTGGGGTAGCGGGAGGTAATGAGCAGTTCTTC. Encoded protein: CASSVAGVAGGNEQFF.

CDR3 sequence (DNA): TGTGCCAGCAGCCGAGGCGAGCAGTACTTC. Translating it yields CASSRGEQYF. J is TRBJ2-7 and V is TRBV6-5, with D unclear. CDR1 is MNHEY, CDR2 SVGAGI, per germline. The V end lost 6 bases, the J end lost 6 bases, and 6 bases lay between the germline ends. The CDR3 totals 10 residues.

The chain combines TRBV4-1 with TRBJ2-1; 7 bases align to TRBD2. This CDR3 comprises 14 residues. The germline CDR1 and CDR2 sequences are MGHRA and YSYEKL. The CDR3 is CAVWGGQFYNEQFF. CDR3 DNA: TGCGCGGTATGGGGGGGTCAGTTCTACAATGAGCAGTTCTTC.

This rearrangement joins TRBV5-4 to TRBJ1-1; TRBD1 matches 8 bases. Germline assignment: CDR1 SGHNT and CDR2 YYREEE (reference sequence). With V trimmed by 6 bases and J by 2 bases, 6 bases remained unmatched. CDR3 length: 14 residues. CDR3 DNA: TGTGCCAGCAACGCGGGACAGGTCAACACTGAAGCTTTCTTT. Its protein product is CASNAGQVNTEAFF. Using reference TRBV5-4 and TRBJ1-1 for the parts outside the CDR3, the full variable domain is ETGVTQSPTHLIKTRGQQVTLRCSSQSGHNTVSWYQQALGQGPQFIFQYYREEENGRGNFPPRFSGLQFPNYSSELNVNALELDDSALYLCASNAGQVNTEAFFGQGTRLTVV.

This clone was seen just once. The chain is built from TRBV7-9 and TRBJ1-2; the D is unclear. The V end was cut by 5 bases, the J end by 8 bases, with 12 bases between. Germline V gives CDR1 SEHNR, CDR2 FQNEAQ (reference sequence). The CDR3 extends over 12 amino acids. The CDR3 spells CASSLGELGYTF. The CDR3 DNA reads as TGTGCCAGCAGCCTCGGAGAGTTGGGCTACACCTTC.